This TCR beta chain was sequenced in a study of blood T cell repertoires in COVID-19. Participants had their cohort set by participant-reported clinical history. As originally analysed: The authors estimated nucleated cell counts from reference gene primer amplification. Measured with immunoSEQ multiplex PCR; TCRdb has only the in-frame clones, and not every one. For V, J and clone size, that table is used; D and trimming come from the DNA. The table has some 200,000 clones, approximately 85% seen once. The receptor was derived from a middle-aged man who had recovered from COVID-19. Sample: PBMCs or T cells enriched from blood (not recorded which).

CDR3: CAWNRDNQETQYF. The CDR3, as DNA: TGTGCCTGGAACCGGGACAACCAAGAGACCCAGTACTTC. The chain uses TRBV30 and TRBJ2-5, with D perhaps matching TRBD1 (6 bases). This CDR3 is 13 amino acids long. Germline CDR1 is GTSNPN and CDR2 is SVGIG (reference sequence). The ends were cut back, 4 bases at V and 0 bases at J, with 9 bases in the middle.